The text below deals with one TCR beta chain. The target antigen is unknown. Germline-derived CDR1 and CDR2 are DFQATT and SNEGSKA (reference sequence). V shed 2 bases, J shed 6 bases, and the junction held 14 bases outside the gene matches. The length of the CDR3 is 16 residues. This record comes from a study of CD8 T cells in ankylosing spondylitis. Points from the study as a whole: Prior work had noted some motif variants in reactive arthritis blood and synovial fluid. Blood from ankylosing spondylitis patients appeared to carry a characteristic roughly 8-variant TCR beta motif.

Molecular-barcoded quantitative 5'-RACE produced these TCR beta libraries. Using its own MiXCR run on the 5' RACE reads, TCRdb lists one record per CDR3 protein. The repertoire consists of hundreds of thousands of distinct CDR3 sequences, with roughly a quarter occurring once and the leading ten covering about 1%. The TCR sequence derives from a male donor with ankylosing spondylitis. Input material: blood, either unsorted or a sorted T cell fraction (not recorded which). This chain uses TRBV20-1 with TRBJ2-7, with 9 bases fitting TRBD2. CDR3 amino acids: CSARRGFSGRGGEQYF. In DNA, the CDR3 is TGCAGTGCTAGAAGGGGCTTTAGCGGGAGAGGCGGCGAGCAGTACTTC.